This T cell receptor (beta chain) originates from a study of breast tumors, draining lymph nodes, adjacent tissues. Comments on this clonotype: The antigen is not known.

Study-level findings and limits: Most tumor T cells seemingly derive from lymph node, then expand in tumor. Tumor T cell lymph node origin was a supported hypothesis, not proven.

Germline V gene data show CDR1 as DFQATT and CDR2 as SNEGSKA (reference sequence). V lost 3 bases and J lost 4, with 15 bases in between. This CDR3 has 15 residues. Using its own MiXCR run on the multiplex PCR reads, TCRdb lists one record per CDR3 protein. The sample has just under 65,000 distinct CDR3 sequences, approximately 57% seen once. The TCR originated in a female donor with breast cancer. Some clones in this sample may be carry-over from other donors' samples. This rearrangement joins TRBV20-1 to TRBJ2-2, with D possibly TRBD2 on 6 matching bases. The specimen was breast tumor tissue. This CDR3 reads CSASSGLSPTGELFF. The CDR3 region has the DNA TGCAGTGCTAGTTCGGGACTCTCACCCACCGGGGAGCTGTTTTTT.